This T cell receptor beta chain came from a study of OX40 agonist ivuxolimab in advanced cancers. Assay: immunoSEQ multiplex PCR; the TCRdb copy retains only in-frame clones and omits some. The data show around 70,000 clones, with about 91% seen just once and around 2.8% held by the top ten. In its sample, this clone was seen a few times. The sample holds other DNA sequences that translate to the same CDR3. The J segment lost 2 bases and the V segment lost 5 bases, leaving 7 bases of the junction unmatched. The CDR3 loop spans 15 amino acids. Germline lookup yields CDR1 MDHEN and CDR2 SYDVKM. The material was CD4+ or CD8+ T cells sorted from blood, obtained in a trial of the OX40 agonist ivuxolimab. The receptor's source is an adult with an advanced solid tumor such as melanoma, head and neck, liver or kidney cancer. The V and J genes are TRBV28 and TRBJ2-3; 7 bases are a match to TRBD2. The CDR3 loop reads CASSPPSGLTDTQYF. The DNA of the CDR3 is TGTGCCAGCAGTCCTCCTAGCGGCCTCACAGATACGCAGTATTTT.